This T cell receptor beta chain was documented in a study of CD8 T cells in Susac syndrome. This clonotype was found a few times. The antigen remains unidentified. With random hexamers, reverse transcription was performed on about 0.5 to 1 ug of RNA. The authors amplified TCR beta CDR3 across 54 Vbeta and 13 Jbeta using immunoSEQ multiplex PCR. TCRdb re-called the immunoSEQ multiplex PCR reads through MiXCR, storing one row per CDR3 protein. The top ten hold around 0.085% of the sample, which has about 200,000 distinct CDR3 sequences, more than 85% seen once. Study-level findings and limits: When the CD4+ T cell repertoires of patients with Susac syndrome were examined, they did not show any clonal expansion.

In Susac syndrome patients, recently defined diagnostic criteria for definite or probable disease were met. FACS enriched CD8+ TEMRA cells, while bulk CD8+ and CD4+ were negatively isolated. The CDR3 sequence is 15 residues long. Germline values: CDR1 MNHNS, CDR2 SASEGT. Unmatched junction bases numbered 7, after V lost 5 bases and J lost 0 bases. Material: CD4+ T cells from PBMCs. This receptor was identified in a human donor with Susac syndrome. This rearrangement joins TRBV6-1 to TRBJ2-7, with 7 bases fitting TRBD1. CDR3 DNA sequence: TGTGCCAGCAGTCCTTCGGGGACAGTCTCCTACGAGCAGTACTTC. Amino acids: CASSPSGTVSYEQYF.